A selection of T cell receptor beta chains follows, all from one sample in a study of blood T cells in healthy people across ages. TCRdb re-called the 5' RACE reads with MiXCR, one entry per CDR3 protein. The table shows around 870,000 distinct CDR3 sequences, with 29% occurring only once. The specimen was blood. These receptors all come from an elderly woman in good health. The CDR3 runs from the conserved cysteine through the conserved F or W. The order of the fields is V gene, clone size, D gene, J gene, CDR3 DNA, CDR3 protein. A D gene is named only where the DNA matches it firmly. Expanded clones are given a class, and other clones once, few, many or no size at all.

TRBV27	few	TRBD1	TRBJ1-2	TGTGCCAGCAGTTCCGACAGGGAACACCCCCCGAGCTATGGCTACACCTTC	CASSSDREHPPSYGYTF
TRBV12-3/TRBV12-4	many	.	TRBJ2-4	TGTGCCAGCAGTCCCCGAACGGTAGCCAAAAACATTCAGTACTTC	CASSPRTVAKNIQYF
TRBV6-1	many	.	TRBJ2-6	TGTGCCAGCAGTCCCTATTCTGGACCCTCTGGGGCCAACGTCCTGACTTTC	CASSPYSGPSGANVLTF
TRBV12-3/TRBV12-4	many	.	TRBJ1-5	TGTGCCAGCAGCACGACAGCAAGCAATCAGCCCCAGCATTTT	CASSTTASNQPQHF
TRBV6-2/TRBV6-3	many	.	TRBJ2-3	TGTGCCAGCAGTTACGCGGGTTCCTCCGATCGGTATTTT	CASSYAGSSDRYF
TRBV6-2/TRBV6-3	.	TRBD2	TRBJ2-7	TGTGCCAGCAGTTACAGACTAGCGAGGAGCTCCTACGAGCAGTACTTC	CASSYRLARSSYEQYF
TRBV5-1	few	.	TRBJ1-1	TGCGCCAGCAGCTTGGCCTCGGGGGGAGGACTGCCTGAAGCTTTCTTT	CASSLASGGGLPEAFF
TRBV28	few	.	TRBJ1-1	TGTGCCAGCAGTGGGGGACCCCAGTCTGCTTTAGCCACTGAAGCTTTCTTT	CASSGGPQSALATEAFF
TRBV4-3	.	TRBD2	TRBJ2-6	TGCGCCAGCAGCCAAGATCGGGCTAGCGGGGGTCTCTCTGGGGCCAACGTCCTGACTTTC	CASSQDRASGGLSGANVLTF
TRBV27	many	TRBD2	TRBJ2-1	TGTGCCAGCAGTTCCCAGCGGGGGCCTTACAATGAGCAGTTCTTC	CASSSQRGPYNEQFF
TRBV10-3	few	TRBD2	TRBJ2-2	TGTGCCATCAGGGGGACTAGCGGTTACACCGGGGAGCTGTTTTTT	CAIRGTSGYTGELFF
TRBV7-9	.	TRBD1	TRBJ2-2	TGTGCCACAGCCCAAAGGACAGGGGTAAACGGGGAGCTGTTTTTT	CATAQRTGVNGELFF
TRBV3-1	many	TRBD1	TRBJ2-7	TGTGCCAGCAGCCAATCCCCCCTCAGGGGGAAGTACGAGCAGTACTTC	CASSQSPLRGKYEQYF
TRBV9	many	TRBD2	TRBJ2-3	TGTGCCAGCAGCGTCGGGACTAACACAGATACGCAGTATTTT	CASSVGTNTDTQYF
TRBV6-1	.	.	TRBJ1-4	TGTGCCAGCAGTCCGCACAGGGAGTGGGGTGAAAAACTGTTTTTT	CASSPHREWGEKLFF
TRBV11-3	.	TRBD2	TRBJ2-7	TGTGCCAGCAGCTCCAATAGACTAGCGGGCGAGCAGTACTTC	CASSSNRLAGEQYF
TRBV7-2	.	.	TRBJ1-3	TGTGCCAGCAGCTCCCACCGACCGAACTCTGGAAACACCATATATTTT	CASSSHRPNSGNTIYF
TRBV4-3	many	.	TRBJ1-2	TGCGCCAGCAGCCAAGCCCTCACGGGAGGGACGGGGGCCTATGGCTACACCTTC	CASSQALTGGTGAYGYTF
TRBV9	many	.	TRBJ2-3	TGTGCCAGCAGCGCCCGAGGGGGGCAGGGAGGCACAGATACGCAGTATTTT	CASSARGGQGGTDTQYF
TRBV4-1	.	TRBD1	TRBJ2-7	TGCGCCAGCAGCCAAACAACCGGGACAGAATACGAGCAGTACTTC	CASSQTTGTEYEQYF
TRBV5-6	many	TRBD1	TRBJ2-7	TGTGCCAGCAGCCGGCGGGCAGGGGGAAGGTACGAGCAGTACTTC	CASSRRAGGRYEQYF
TRBV6-5	.	TRBD1	TRBJ1-4	TGTGCCAGCAGTTCAACCGGGGACAGGGGTGAAAAACTGTTTTTT	CASSSTGDRGEKLFF
TRBV2	many	.	TRBJ1-2	TGTGCCAGCAAACCCTCCCGCGCTGGCTACACCTTC	CASKPSRAGYTF
TRBV27	many	.	TRBJ2-1	TGTGCCAGCAGTTTTCCTCGGGACCCGTATGAGCAGTTCTTC	CASSFPRDPYEQFF
TRBV20-1	many	TRBD2	TRBJ2-5	TGCAGTGCTAACGGGGGGAGAGAGACCCAGTACTTC	CSANGGRETQYF
TRBV29-1	many	.	TRBJ2-5	TGCAGCGTTTCCGGGTACCAAGAGACCCAGTACTTC	CSVSGYQETQYF
TRBV28	many	TRBD2	TRBJ2-3	TGTGCCACCCAACCTCTAGCGGGGGGGCCAGGAGATACGCAGTATTTT	CATQPLAGGPGDTQYF
TRBV20-1	.	.	TRBJ1-2	TGTAGTGCAACCGGGACACCAAACTATGGCTACACCTTC	CSATGTPNYGYTF
TRBV7-2	many	.	TRBJ2-3	TGTGCCAGCAGCTTAGGGGTACTAGATAGCACAGATACGCAGTATTTT	CASSLGVLDSTDTQYF
TRBV5-1	.	.	TRBJ1-1	TGCGCCAGCAGCTCGTCCCCGGGTGGCACTGAAGCTTTCTTT	CASSSSPGGTEAFF
TRBV5-1	few	TRBD1	TRBJ1-5	TGCGCCAGCAGCTTAAAGGGACAGAGCAATCAGCCCCAGCATTTT	CASSLKGQSNQPQHF
TRBV10-3	many	.	TRBJ1-1	TGTGCCATCAGTGGGAACACTGAAGCTTTCTTT	CAISGNTEAFF
TRBV25-1	.	TRBD1	TRBJ1-5	TGTGCCAGCAGTGCTAGTCAGGGGGCTCAGCCCCAGCATTTT	CASSASQGAQPQHF
TRBV20-1	many	TRBD2	TRBJ2-3	TGCAGTGCTAGAGTCGGACTAGCGGGGGGGGATACGCAGTATTTT	CSARVGLAGGDTQYF
TRBV7-2	few	.	TRBJ1-5	TGTGCCAGCAGCTTAGGAGGGGACGTAAAGCCCCAGCATTTT	CASSLGGDVKPQHF
TRBV6-1	many	.	TRBJ1-4	TGTGCCAGCAGCCCCCGCGGGGGGAATGAAAAACTGTTTTTT	CASSPRGGNEKLFF
TRBV28	few	TRBD2	TRBJ2-3	TGTGCCAGCAGCCATAGCGGGGGGCTGGCGGATACGCAGTATTTT	CASSHSGGLADTQYF
TRBV5-1	few	TRBD1	TRBJ2-3	TGCGCCCGCAGCCCTACAGGGGACCTCACAGATACGCAGTATTTT	CARSPTGDLTDTQYF
TRBV29-1	many	.	TRBJ2-3	TGCAGCGTGGGTTATCAGGAAGCCCATAGCACAGATACGCAGTATTTT	CSVGYQEAHSTDTQYF
TRBV7-9	many	TRBD1	TRBJ1-2	TGTGCCAGCAGCTTAGGGGAGGGGGCCTTCTATGGCTACACCTTC	CASSLGEGAFYGYTF
TRBV6-1	few	.	TRBJ1-4	TGTGCCAGCAGCGGACAACCCGAAAATGAAAAACTGTTTTTT	CASSGQPENEKLFF
TRBV20-1	many	TRBD2	TRBJ2-5	TGCAGTGTCAGGCCTAGCGGGGGTCGAATCCCCCAAGAGACCCAGTACTTC	CSVRPSGGRIPQETQYF
TRBV11-2	.	.	TRBJ2-5	TGTGCCAGCAGCCCCGGGTCCGTCGAGACCCAGTACTTC	CASSPGSVETQYF
TRBV6-2/TRBV6-3	many	TRBD1	TRBJ2-7	TGTGCCAGCAGTTACTCCTCTTGGACAGGGAACGAGCAGTACTTC	CASSYSSWTGNEQYF
TRBV29-1	.	TRBD1	TRBJ1-2	TGCAGCGTTGAAGCGACAGGGAACTATGGCTACACCTTC	CSVEATGNYGYTF
TRBV2	.	TRBD1	TRBJ1-1	TGTGCCAGCAACGACCGGGGACAGGGCAACACTGAAGCTTTCTTT	CASNDRGQGNTEAFF
TRBV5-1	.	.	TRBJ2-2	TGCGCCAGCAGTTCTGAAACCCTTGGGGCCGGGGAGCTGTTTTTT	CASSSETLGAGELFF